This T cell receptor (beta chain) comes out of a study of response to subunit inactivated influenza vaccine. General study findings and limits: Authors suggested seasonal influenza vaccinations each recruit few new T cells.

On this clonotype itself: The antigen is not known.

TCRdb called the RT-PCR reads again in MiXCR, with one record for every CDR3 protein. This sample has hundreds of thousands of distinct CDR3 sequences, with 15% to 18% found just once. This receptor was identified in a man aged 45-65 years who received an inactivated influenza vaccine. The sample in question was PBMCs from blood, obtained 12 days after vaccination.

In nucleotides, the CDR3 is TGCAGTGGGTCTGACAGGGACGATTATTCGGATACGCAGTATTTT. It specifies CSGSDRDDYSDTQYF. The chain combines TRBV20-1 with TRBJ2-3; the match to TRBD1 covers 7 bases. Trimming took 7 bases from V and 6 from J; bases not matched to a gene: 16. Germline V gives CDR1 DFQATT, CDR2 SNEGSKA (reference sequence). CDR3 size: 15 residues.